Sequencing of this TCR beta chain was carried out in a study of T cell responses to AZD1222 COVID-19 vaccine. Study-wide results and caveats: White British ancestry dominated among donors, who included more females, and clonal diversity was possibly underestimated. At 160-218 and 743-854, vaccine-associated CD4 TCRs were dominant, and they spanned spike.

Comment on this clone: Its antigen is undetermined.

Germline V gives CDR1 MNHEY, CDR2 SMNVEV (reference sequence). The CDR3 extends over 15 amino acids. V was pared by 4 bases and J by 4 bases, with 3 bases of the junction left unmatched. Clones were sequenced by immunoSEQ multiplex PCR, and TCRdb holds only the in-frame ones, with some missing. This table has around 81,000 clones, roughly four fifths appearing once. The TCR was taken from an adult in good health. The chain links TRBV27 to TRBJ2-1; 11 bases are shared with TRBD2. The sequences come from peripheral blood, collected on day 0 of AZD1222 vaccination. The CDR3 nucleotides read TGTGCCAGCAGTTCACTAGCGGGAGCGTACAATGAGCAGTTCTTC. This sequence encodes CASSSLAGAYNEQFF.